This TCR beta chain was profiled in a study of T-cell memory formation after mild COVID-19. The CDR3 spans 14 residues. V dropped 2 bases and J dropped 1 base, with 10 bases sitting between them. The germline V gene has CDR1 DFQATT and CDR2 SNEGSKA (reference sequence). Each CDR3 protein is one row after TCRdb ran MiXCR on the 5' RACE reads. The table has a few hundred thousand distinct CDR3 sequences, around an eighth seen once. This chain joins TRBV20-1 and TRBJ2-3; D is perhaps TRBD1 (5 bases). This TCR came from a young man who had mild COVID-19 (a few samples of this study predate the infection). Cell type and time point are not known. The sample comprised PBMCs or a T cell subset sorted from them (not recorded which). CDR3 nucleotide sequence: TGCAGTGCTAGATCCAGGGTGGGCACAGATACGCAGTATTTT. Translating gives CSARSRVGTDTQYF.